The clone carrying this T cell receptor (beta chain) was seen ten or more times. Its antigen is not known. The entry originates in a study of T cells in Graves' hyperthyroidism and ophthalmopathy. Study results and limitations: Ophthalmopathy got predicted by the model a median about six months before its onset.

TCR beta CDR3 region amplification was performed from RNA transcripts. A first-round RT-PCR of the TCR CDR3 used the HTBI primer set. MiXCR, applied by TCRdb to the multiplex PCR reads, yields one record per CDR3 protein. Of 200,000 to 250,000 distinct CDR3 sequences listed, less than 20% were seen once; the top ten hold about 30%. Germline CDR1 and CDR2: SEHNR and FQNEAQ (reference sequence). With 4 bases removed from V and 1 base from J, the gap between germline ends came to 13 bases. The CDR3 extends over 16 amino acids. This sequence originates from a woman aged 18-35 years with Graves' ophthalmopathy. The chain carries TRBV7-9 and TRBJ2-2, with a tentative D call TRBD1 (6 bases). The sample consisted of blood. CDR3 residues: CASSSRTDLNTGELFF. CDR3 DNA sequence: TGTGCCAGCAGCTCACGGACAGATTTGAACACCGGGGAGCTGTTTTTT.